This is a list of T cell receptor beta chains from one sample in a study of T-cell reconstitution after alpha-beta-depleted transplantation in children. TCRdb itself ran the PCR reads through MiXCR, one entry per CDR3 protein. Among roughly 340,000 distinct CDR3 sequences listed, roughly 16% were seen once. Sequenced here: PBMCs, mostly from graft donor cells, sampled 360 days after TCRalphabeta/CD19-depleted stem cell transplant. The receptors shown here come from a male patient aged 2 to 10 who had a stem cell transplant for acute lymphoblastic leukemia, so the T cells may come from the graft donor. Both conserved end residues are part of each CDR3. Fields, in order: V gene, D gene, clone size, J gene, CDR3 DNA, CDR3 protein. D genes are given only for firm matches. Rows may omit the clone size; those that give it use once, few, many or a size class.

TRBV2	.	.	TRBJ2-3	TGTGCCAGCAATCGAGACGCCAAAGGGCGCACAGATACGCAGTATTTT	CASNRDAKGRTDTQYF
TRBV11-3	TRBD2	.	TRBJ2-7	TGTGCCAGCAGCTTAGATCTGCGGGAGAGGTCCTACGAGCAGTACTTC	CASSLDLRERSYEQYF
TRBV3-1	TRBD1	few	TRBJ2-3	TGTGCCAGCAGCCCTTCTCACTCCTTAGATTGGGACAGAGATACGCAGTATTTT	CASSPSHSLDWDRDTQYF
TRBV4-1	TRBD1	.	TRBJ1-3	TGCGCCAGCGGAAACCTTGCAGGGGGCTGGGCTGGAAACACCATATATTTT	CASGNLAGGWAGNTIYF
TRBV5-6	.	.	TRBJ1-2	TGTGCCAGCAGCTTGGATTTAAGTAACTATGGCTACACCTTC	CASSLDLSNYGYTF
TRBV9	.	.	TRBJ2-2	TGTGCCAGCAGCGCTGGTCCCGGTGGCACCGGGGAGCTGTTTTTT	CASSAGPGGTGELFF
TRBV7-2	.	few	TRBJ2-7	TGTGCCAGCAGCTTAGCGAGGGCCGACTACGAGCAGTACTTC	CASSLARADYEQYF
TRBV28	TRBD2	.	TRBJ2-3	TGTGCCAGCAGTTTACATAGACTAGCGGGCGGAGATACGCAGTATTTT	CASSLHRLAGGDTQYF
TRBV4-2	TRBD2	medium-sized	TRBJ2-5	TGTGCCAGCAGCCAAGATTTGGCTAGCGGGACCCAAGAGACCCAGTACTTC	CASSQDLASGTQETQYF
TRBV9	.	many	TRBJ2-5	TGTGCCAGCAGCGTAGGTGGGGGGGAGACCCAGTACTTC	CASSVGGGETQYF
TRBV5-1	TRBD1	many	TRBJ1-1	TGCGCCAGCAGCTGGATGACAGGGGGATTCACTGAAGCTTTCTTT	CASSWMTGGFTEAFF
TRBV2	TRBD1	.	TRBJ1-2	TGTGCCAGCAGTGGTGGACAGGGGGCTAACTATGGCTACACCTTC	CASSGGQGANYGYTF